Included here is one T cell receptor beta chain sequence, with context. This CDR3 has 14 residues. V was pared by 5 bases and J by 1 base, with 2 bases of the junction left unmatched. Germline-derived CDR1 and CDR2 are MDHEN and SYDVKM. The sample belongs to a study of blood T cell repertoires in COVID-19. Study-level information: T cells, B-cell-depleted T cells, or PBMCs provided the cDNA or gDNA that served as material.

Sequencing used immunoSEQ multiplex PCR; TCRdb keeps in-frame clones, though not all of them. The table lists under 300,000 clones, 85% of them singletons. V usage is TRBV28 and J usage is TRBJ2-1; 7 bases are a match to TRBD2. The sequenced material came from peripheral blood. The sequence was collected from a human donor in a cohort sampled during active COVID-19. CDR3 DNA sequence: TGTGCCAGCAGTCTTAGCGGGTCCTACAATGAGCAGTTCTTC. This codes for CASSLSGSYNEQFF.